A selection of T cell receptor beta chains follows, all from one sample in a study of siplizumab effects on memory and regulatory T cells. Generated by immunoSEQ multiplex PCR, the TCRdb table keeps only in-frame clones and is missing some. The sample lists under 85,000 clones; about 90% were seen once. Sequencing input: Tregs sorted from blood. The receptors shown here come from a human donor in good health. Both conserved end residues are part of each CDR3. D genes are given only for firm matches.

D: -; V: TRBV29-1; CDR3: CSVVSGLNEQFF
D: -; V: TRBV19; CDR3: CASQTGQNTEAFF
D: TRBD2; V: TRBV7-9; CDR3: CASSLDVAGGWETQYF
D: -; V: TRBV4-1; CDR3: CASSQAGVEKLFF
D: -; V: TRBV28; CDR3: CASRRTSTDTQYF
D: TRBD1; V: TRBV18; CDR3: CASSPLWTGGVDTQYF
D: -; V: TRBV5-1; CDR3: CASSLGIQPNTEAFF
D: -; V: TRBV19; CDR3: CASCRDRSYNEQFF
D: -; V: TRBV29-1; CDR3: CSVPLGYGYTF
D: -; V: TRBV29-1; CDR3: CSVEDRALYGYTF
D: -; V: TRBV19; CDR3: CASSIVRGSNQPQHF
D: -; V: TRBV10-1; CDR3: CASSGLIQETQYF
D: -; V: TRBV27; CDR3: CASSLKGSTEAFF
D: TRBD1; V: TRBV19; CDR3: CASRPPGQGWKSPLHF
D: -; V: TRBV7-6; CDR3: CASSLSTDTQYF
D: -; V: TRBV5-1; CDR3: CASSLGGLSTDTQYF
D: -; V: TRBV9; CDR3: CASSGGDSYEQYF
D: -; V: TRBV4-1; CDR3: CASSQDQSGSGNTIYF
D: -; V: TRBV6-5; CDR3: CASSYSGKGTFF
D: TRBD1; V: TRBV15; CDR3: CATSSNRGYEKLFF
D: -; V: TRBV6-6; CDR3: CASTLSGSFTDTQYF
D: TRBD1; V: TRBV30; CDR3: CAWSVQIRGLNFGETQYF
D: -; V: TRBV7-8; CDR3: CASSSHSGANVLTF
D: -; V: TRBV7-2; CDR3: CASSFGQPNEKLFF